This T cell receptor beta chain was observed in a study of blood T cell repertoires in COVID-19. Assay used: immunoSEQ multiplex PCR; TCRdb lists only in-frame clones, some missing. The sample includes some 110,000 clones, roughly nine tenths seen only once; the top ten take 7.5% to 9%. Germline V lookup: CDR1 MDHEN, CDR2 SYDVKM. This CDR3 is built from 16 residues. Trimming cost V 6 bases and J 0 bases, with 12 bases left between them. This TCR derives from a man aged 65 to 85 who had recovered from COVID-19. Sequences were obtained from peripheral blood. The V and J genes are TRBV28 and TRBJ2-6; the D gene is possibly TRBD1 (5 bases). CDR3 loop: CASRGFQGSGANVLTF. CDR3 nucleotides: TGTGCCAGCAGGGGATTTCAGGGCTCTGGGGCCAACGTCCTGACTTTC. The full variable domain, rest sourced from reference TRBV28 and TRBJ2-6, is DVKVTQSSRYLVKRTGEKVFLECVQDMDHENMFWYRQDPGLGLRLIYFSYDVKMKEKGDIPEGYSVSREKKERFSLILESASTNQTSMYLCASRGFQGSGANVLTFGAGSRLTVL.